One and the same sample provided the 20 T cell receptor beta chains below, sequenced in a study of vaccination and CD4 T cells after COVID-19 (dated by TCRdb to between 2020 and 2023). What these receptors recognize is not known. Receptor libraries were prepared by PCR. Instrument on record: Illumina iSeq 100. At the Johns Hopkins FTIC core, DNA from the cultured CD4+ T cells underwent TCR sequencing with the Oncomine TCR Beta short-read assay. TCRdb reprocessed the public reads (quality trimming at Q25 with fastp, clone calling with MiXCR) and kept in-frame beta chains. Duplicate CDR3 protein sequences are folded into a single record with the most common DNA and genes. This sample gives tens of thousands of distinct CDR3 sequences in total; around two fifths of them show up just once. Of the sample, around 5% falls within the top ten clones. In the paper's terms, the time point label means: late sampling 161 to 241 days after vaccination in a few convalescent patients. This specimen's treatment or condition label, interpreted: roughly 11-day PBMC culture with coronavirus spike peptide pools or control peptides (ViraFEST assay).

The sequenced sample was CD4+ T cells from blood, cultured in vitro, obtained about 7 months after SARS-CoV-2 vaccination. These receptors were taken from a human donor who had recovered from COVID-19.

This chain joins TRBV6-1 and TRBJ2-7; 9 bases line up with TRBD1. The CDR3 length is 15 residues. The germline gives CDR1 MNHNS, CDR2 SASEGT. V trimming: 6 bases; J trimming: 5 bases; junction bases outside the gene matches: 11. As DNA, the CDR3 is TGTGCCAGCAGGAAAATACAGGGGGCTTCTGACGAGCAGTACTTC. Translation gives CASRKIQGASDEQYF.

This clonotype is large in the sample. The gene calls are TRBV7-8 and TRBJ2-5; TRBD2 matches at 16 bases. The CDR3 covers 15 residues. Germline-derived CDR1 and CDR2 are SGHVS and FQNEAQ. V trimming: 5 bases; J trimming: 5 bases; junction bases outside the gene matches: 2. The CDR3 nucleotides are TGTGCCAGCAGCCCGGGACTAGCGGGAGGGGAGACCCAGTACTTC. Its protein is CASSPGLAGGETQYF. Drawing the rest from reference TRBV7-8 and TRBJ2-5, the complete variable domain is GAGVSQSPRYKVAKRGQDVALRCDPISGHVSLFWYQQALGQGPEFLTYFQNEAQLDKSGLPSDRFFAERPEGSVSTLKIQRTQQEDSAVYLCASSPGLAGGETQYFGPGTRLLVL.

This clonotype has only a few counts. The chain joins TRBV7-2 to TRBJ2-3; D is undetermined. This CDR3 is built from 12 residues. Trimming stripped 1 base from V and 6 bases from J, with 5 bases between. CDR1 SGHTA and CDR2 FQGNSA come from the germline V gene. In DNA, the CDR3 is TGTGCCAGCAGCTTAGACGGGGATACGCAGTATTTT. Translating it yields CASSLDGDTQYF.

The sample holds a few counts of this clonotype. This chain uses TRBV20-1 with TRBJ1-2, with 7 bases that match TRBD1. This CDR3 spans 15 amino acids. CDR1 and CDR2 from the germline V gene are DFQATT and SNEGSKA (reference sequence). The V segment lost 3 bases and the J segment 4 bases; nucleotides outside the gene matches: 11. This chain's CDR3 is CSASWTGLPSYGYTF. The CDR3 DNA reads as TGCAGTGCTAGTTGGACAGGACTGCCCTCCTATGGCTACACCTTC.

This chain uses TRBV28 with TRBJ1-2; 7 nucleotides line up with TRBD1. This CDR3 spans 14 amino acids. CDR1 and CDR2 from the germline V gene are MDHEN and SYDVKM. V lost 10 bases to trimming and J lost 8 bases; unmatched junction nucleotides: 16. The CDR3 DNA is TGTGCCACCAGGACAGGAGCTCTTCAGGGGGGCTACACCTTC. It encodes CATRTGALQGGYTF.

The DNA for the CDR3 is TGTGCCAGTAGTATGGGACACTTTACGAGGCAGTACTTC. It translates to CASSMGHFTRQYF. The chain has TRBV19 and TRBJ2-7; maybe TRBD1 (6 bases). CDR3 length: 13 amino acids. Germline V gene lookup returns CDR1 LNHDA and CDR2 SQIVND (reference sequence). V gave up 3 bases and J gave up 9 bases, with 15 bases separating them.

This chain joins TRBV6-5 and TRBJ2-7, with D uncertain. The DNA matches TRBJ2-5 better at its end, which makes the J call doubtful. Germline loops: CDR1 MNHEY, CDR2 SVGAGI. The CDR3 runs 16 residues. This chain's CDR3 is CASSYSKMSGKETQYF. The CDR3 bases are TGTGCCAGCAGTTACTCGAAAATGTCCGGAAAAGAGACCCAGTACTTC.

J is TRBJ1-5 and V is TRBV19; TRBD1 matches at 8 bases. The length of the CDR3 is 15 residues. CDR1 LNHDA and CDR2 SQIVND come from the germline V gene (reference sequence). The V segment lost 4 bases and the J segment 4 bases; nucleotides outside the gene matches: 6. The CDR3 nucleotides are TGTGCCAGTAGTACCACGACAGGGGCAAATCAGCCCCAGCATTTT. It specifies CASSTTTGANQPQHF.

The chain uses TRBV20-1 and TRBJ2-2; TRBD2 aligns across 7 bases. V gave up 4 bases and J gave up 1 base; unmatched junction bases: 3. CDR1 is DFQATT, CDR2 SNEGSKA, per germline (reference sequence). CDR3 size: 14 residues. CDR3 coding DNA: TGCAGTGCTAACCTAGCGGTGAACACCGGGGAGCTGTTTTTT. This sequence encodes CSANLAVNTGELFF.

The genes are TRBV6-1 and TRBJ2-3, with 10 bases lining up with TRBD1. The length of the CDR3 is 16 residues. Germline CDR1 and CDR2: MNHNS and SASEGT. J gave up 3 bases and V 1 base, and 4 bases lay outside the gene matches. The CDR3 here is CASSEGPGQGTDTQYF. DNA of the CDR3: TGTGCCAGCAGTGAAGGGCCGGGACAGGGGACAGATACGCAGTATTTT.

V usage is TRBV18 and J usage is TRBJ2-5; D is unclear. The ends were cut back, 0 bases at V and 4 bases at J, with 15 bases in the middle. Per the germline V gene, CDR1 is KGHSH and CDR2 is LQKENI. The CDR3 has 16 residues. The CDR3 DNA reads TGTGCCAGCTCACCACCGAACAGCCTGGGGTCAGAGACCCAGTACTTC. The encoded protein is CASSPPNSLGSETQYF.

This clonotype occurred a few times. This sequence joins TRBV7-8 and TRBJ1-5; tentatively, D is TRBD1 (6 bases). Trimming removed 0 bases at V and 3 bases at J, with 12 bases between. The CDR3 covers 16 residues. CDR1 is SGHVS and CDR2 is FQNEAQ in the germline V gene. The CDR3 is CASSLALGHNNQPQHF. CDR3 bases: TGTGCCAGCAGCTTAGCCCTGGGACACAACAATCAGCCCCAGCATTTT.

This chain uses TRBV7-9 with TRBJ1-1, with D possibly TRBD1 on 5 matching bases. V was shortened by 2 bases and J by 4 bases, with 20 bases between the two germline ends. Germline CDR1 SEHNR, CDR2 FQNEAQ (reference sequence). The CDR3 runs 17 residues. CDR3 sequence: CASSLSPRGQPSTEAFF. Written as DNA, the CDR3 is TGTGCCAGCAGCTTATCCCCAAGGGGTCAACCGAGCACTGAAGCTTTCTTT.

This clonotype came up a few times. The CDR3 nucleotides read TGTGCCAGTAGTTCAGACAGGGGAGATGGCTACACCTTC. Its protein is CASSSDRGDGYTF. V gene TRBV19 combines with J gene TRBJ1-2; 8 bases line up with TRBD1. Germline CDR1 LNHDA, CDR2 SQIVND (reference sequence). The CDR3 has 13 residues. Trimming cost V 5 bases and J 6 bases; bases outside gene matches: 5. Together with reference TRBV19 and TRBJ1-2, the CDR3 gives the full variable domain: DGGITQSPKYLFRKEGQNVTLSCEQNLNHDAMYWYRQDPGQGLRLIYYSQIVNDFQKGDIAEGYSVSREKKESFPLTVTSAQKNPTAFYLCASSSDRGDGYTFGSGTRLTVV.

The chain joins TRBV24-1 to TRBJ1-5; no definite D call. Trimming left V 4 bases short and J 5 bases short, with 5 bases between. This CDR3 has 12 amino acids. The germline CDR1 and CDR2 sequences are KGHDR and SFDVKD. The CDR3 coding sequence is TGTGCCACCAGTGACCAAGATCAGCCCCAGCATTTT. This translates into CATSDQDQPQHF.

The chain is built from TRBV7-2 and TRBJ2-7; no definite D call. Germline V gene data show CDR1 as SGHTA and CDR2 as FQGNSA. Trimming stripped 0 bases from V and 1 base from J, with 10 bases between. The CDR3 runs to 15 residues. The CDR3 loop reads CASSLAPSNSYEQYF. As DNA, the CDR3 is TGTGCCAGCAGCTTAGCGCCCTCAAATTCCTACGAGCAGTACTTC.

The chain has TRBV7-8 and TRBJ1-3, with D unresolved. The CDR3 extends over 14 amino acids. Germline CDR1 is SGHVS and CDR2 is FQNEAQ. Trimming shortened V by 5 bases and J by 0 bases, and 8 bases separated the two germline ends. The CDR3 protein is CASSSLNSGNTIYF. CDR3 nucleotide sequence: TGTGCCAGCAGCAGTCTCAACTCTGGAAACACCATATATTTT.

The V call is TRBV6-1, the J call TRBJ2-3; D not certain. The CDR3 consists of 14 residues. Germline V gives CDR1 MNHNS, CDR2 SASEGT. V lost 0 bases and J 5 bases, leaving 9 bases between the germline ends. CDR3 sequence (DNA): TGTGCCAGCAGTGAAGCGCTAGAAATAGATACGCAGTATTTT. As protein: CASSEALEIDTQYF.

V gene TRBV4-1 combines with J gene TRBJ2-3; D possibly corresponds to TRBD2 (6 bases). CDR3 length: 15 residues. Per the germline V gene, CDR1 is MGHRA and CDR2 is YSYEKL. The V end lost 1 base, the J end lost 4 bases, and 12 bases lay between the germline ends. The CDR3 DNA reads as TGCGCCAGCAGCCAAGCCCATTGGGGGGCAGATACGCAGTATTTT. Protein sequence: CASSQAHWGADTQYF.

This clonotype has just a few counts. This chain joins TRBV15 and TRBJ2-7; TRBD1 agrees at 10 bases. V gave up 0 bases and J gave up 4 bases; unmatched junction bases: 6. The CDR3 runs to 16 residues. Germline V gene data show CDR1 as LNHNV and CDR2 as YYDKDF (reference sequence). This CDR3 is CATSRDPGQGGYEQYF. The CDR3 DNA follows: TGTGCCACCAGCAGAGATCCCGGACAGGGGGGGTACGAGCAGTACTTC.